This T cell receptor (beta chain) was obtained from a study of T cell responses to AZD1222 COVID-19 vaccine. General study findings and limits: It should be noted that donors were predominantly white British and more often female, and clonal diversity was possibly underestimated. Spike was spanned by vaccine-associated CD4 TCRs, with dominance at 160-218 and 743-854. Baseline serostatus was positive in only a handful of AZD1222 recipients.

This CDR3 is built from 16 residues. Germline CDR1 and CDR2: SGHTA and FQGTGA. V gave up 0 bases and J gave up 4 bases, with 15 bases separating them. Comment on this clone: The antigen is unknown.

Some clones are missing from TCRdb's copy, which holds only in-frame ones; the method was immunoSEQ multiplex PCR. The data show about 93,000 clones, with roughly nine tenths seen just once and roughly 2.8% held by the top ten. The sequencing used peripheral blood, collected on day 0 of MenACWY control vaccination. The gene calls are TRBV7-3 and TRBJ1-2, with D perhaps TRBD1 (6 bases). The sequence was collected from an adult in good health. The CDR3 nucleotides read TGTGCCAGCAGCTTAACGTTTGGGGGGGCAGCCTATGGCTACACCTTC. Protein sequence: CASSLTFGGAAYGYTF.